Here is one T cell receptor (beta chain) with its context. The antigen it recognizes is unknown. No qualities accompany the bases; no much larger clone lies one base away. Libraries were built with the immunoSEQ multiplex PCR assay. A mixture of 60 forward primers for TCR Vbeta segments and 13 reverse primers for TCR Jbeta segments was used in the multiplex PCR. Amplification of the CDR3 region of rearranged TCR beta genes was performed with a multiplex PCR assay on genomic DNA. The Illumina HiSeq System was used to sequence the amplified TCR beta libraries as 87-base-pair reads. The study's processing was this. A later analysis tallied 70 million to 100 million unique TCR beta chains across the 600 to 700 repertoires, and around 9.9 million of those chains were shared by two or more donors. To remove PCR and sequencing errors, raw reads were error-corrected and collapsed into unique sequences using a nearest-neighbor algorithm that merged closely related sequences. CDR3 sequences were aligned to IMGT reference sequences to assign V, D and J gene segments. For a sequence to be retained, a match of at least six nucleotides to both a V gene segment and a J gene segment was required. Rearrangements were classified as productive when the CDR3 lacked stop codons and remained in frame with V and J, and all other rearrangements were classified as non-productive. Following IMGT convention, CDR3 was defined as the stretch from the second conserved V-encoded cysteine to the conserved J-encoded phenylalanine. Sequences without an unambiguous match to a single V gene segment were excluded from the earlier analysis of a few hundred of the donors. In an earlier analysis of approximately 590 of the donors, V segments were called functional above 56.7% productive rearrangements and were called segregating when the between-donor standard deviation exceeded 5%. To diagnose cytomegalovirus status from the catalog of TCR beta chain sequences, a statistical classification framework was built. V and J gene assignment, in a later analysis, came from comparing TCR nucleotide sequences with IMGT/GENE-DB human TR gene sequences. In a later analysis, CDR3 sequences and most-parsimonious VDJ recombination scenarios were assigned using the TCRdist pipeline. In a later analysis, each TCR beta chain was defined by its CDR3 amino acid sequence together with its V-gene family, and reads lacking a unique V-gene family were excluded. In a later analysis, 500 to 700 highly shared, low-generation-probability nucleotide sequences were removed to address suspected cross-contamination and a sequencing artifact. In a later analysis, a clonal expansion index for each public chain was calculated from normalized within-repertoire ranks of inferred template counts. In a later analysis, generation probabilities were computed using a VDJ recombination model fitted to out-of-frame rearrangements, and the results were checked against IGoR. Hypergeometric tests were used in a later analysis to score TCR-TCR, TCR-HLA and TCR-CMV co-occurrence, with a repertoire-size bias correction applied to the TCR pairs. To estimate false discovery rates, a later analysis permuted the HLA or CMV assignments 20 times. In a later analysis, co-occurring TCRs were grouped using DBSCAN, and TCRdist sequence similarity was added for clustering within HLA-allele-positive subsets. Repertoires with fewer than 30,000 or more than 120,000 public chains were left out of co-occurrence clustering, as were about 5 repertoires with anomalous nucleotide sharing. TCRdb stores this immuneACCESS table with in-frame sequences only. Part of the clones is absent; in the studies checked, under half of the shortfall reflects unresolved V genes, and no reason is known for the rest. The V and J calls and clone size were taken over from that table, and D and trimming were inferred from the DNA. This sample comprises about 150,000 clones, 82% of them detected only once. The biggest ten clones account for under 7.5% of the sample.

The data are from a study of cytomegalovirus exposure and HLA in healthy donors (TCRdb year 2017). Study-level background: According to an earlier analysis of 587 of the donors, about 179 million T cells yielded 117 million unique TCR beta sequences and approximately 300 Gb of sequence data. Approximately 300 gigabases of sequencing data and approximately 93 million unique TCR sequences were included in an early release covering roughly 700 HLA-typed donors. Of the approximately 400 genotyped donors, less than 90% were placed in the genetic ancestry cluster associated with self-reported Caucasian donors. The study aimed to test whether signatures of past pathogen exposure could be identified by cataloging public T cell receptors. The study profiled the T cell repertoires of about 640 subjects by immunosequencing and related them to cytomegalovirus serostatus. A separate validation cohort of 100 to 150 different subjects was used in addition to the roughly 640-subject first cohort. To predict cytomegalovirus infection status, the study combined high-throughput TCR immunosequencing, statistical association of individual TCRs with disease status, and machine learning. In a later analysis, previously published TCR beta repertoires from hundreds of donors were re-analyzed and high-resolution HLA genotyping was added so that TCR occurrence patterns could be studied. Rather than drawing on any new phenotypic data, the later analysis identified candidate immune exposures from TCR beta sequences and the way those sequences occurred across donors. In an earlier analysis of 550 to 700 of the donors, high-throughput TCR beta sequencing was used to judge whether each TCR beta V gene segment behaved as functional or pseudogenic. Donor age, sex, ethnicity and CMV serostatus were collected together with the repertoire data. Genome-wide SNP genotypes for about 60% of the roughly 700 donors were used in a later genetic analysis, which treated that subset as a discovery cohort. Every discovery cohort repertoire had been produced on one sequencing platform. Class I and class II HLA loci were covered by the typing at four-digit resolution. The number of donors typed differed by locus, with 629-630 for A, B, C, DRB1 and DQB1, 522 for DQA1, over 600 for DPA1, and 400 to 490 for DPB1. Four to six DR-DQ haplotypes were handled as single units for association and clustering, since linkage in the cohort was strong. On average, 235,054 unique TCR beta nucleotide sequences were sequenced per donor among a few hundred genotyped donors of the cohort, with around 19% of those sequences being non-productive.

Points the paper makes about the study in general: A later analysis reported that several top co-occurrence clusters appeared linked to parvovirus B19, influenza, CMV and Epstein-Barr virus. In a later analysis, most CMV-associated TCR beta chains were found to appear HLA-restricted, with HLA associations seemingly driven largely by CMV exposure. A few of the identified cytomegalovirus-associated TCR beta chains were confirmed in vitro to be specific for cytomegalovirus antigens. According to a later genetic analysis, donors in an Asian-associated ancestry cluster had fewer N-insertions in productive TCRs than the approximately 700-donor mean. In the study, 150 to 200 TCR beta chains were listed as associated with cytomegalovirus. A further reported finding was that TCR beta sequences accurately predicted the HLA-A and HLA-B alleles for most subjects in the first cohort. The classifier was reported to diagnose cytomegalovirus status with high specificity and sensitivity in both the original cohort and the validation cohort. In a later analysis, HLA-associated TCR beta chains were found to be more clonally expanded and to have lower generation probabilities than equally common non-associated chains. In this cohort, only TCR beta chains were sequenced, and detectable features were limited by the absence of alpha or paired-chain data. The only immune exposure information available for the cohort was CMV serostatus. Broadly in line with IMGT annotations, most TCR beta V segments showed up in productive rearrangements about 90% or about 30% of the time in an earlier analysis of 450 to 750 of the donors. V-gene and J-gene trimming of TCR beta chains was associated with a missense DCLRE1C variant in a later genetic analysis, and the association was replicated in an independent cohort. Because counts were too low, 15 to 20 rarely observed V segments, including chromosome 9 orphons, were left out of the earlier analysis of 587 of the donors. In a later analysis, TCR association rates were found to vary across HLA loci, with the most associated TCRs seen for DRB1 alleles and the fewest for HLA-C alleles. A cluster of highly shared sequence variants was judged likely to represent a technical artifact of the sequencing pipeline. Some IMGT-functional V segments, including TRBV6-2 and TRBV6-3, could not be distinguished by the 87-base-pair reads and were therefore excluded. Correlated functional status among segregating V segments might reflect linkage disequilibrium, but an unknown experimental factor could not be ruled out. Across donors, most TCR sequences were observed very rarely, whereas some public TCRs were present in many individuals. Because some donors lacked HLA typing at each locus, the association tests relied only on the typed subset. The authors suggested that the approach could potentially be extended to other disease states and immunological phenotypes. When HLA alleles, especially DR and DQ, strongly co-occurred, attributing TCR associations to individual alleles was difficult. The presence/absence analyses assumed that sequencing depth was roughly uniform across donors, and that assumption may not be true. At a false discovery rate of 0.05, a later analysis linked under 20,000 TCR beta sequences to specific HLA alleles.

Looking up the germline V gene yields CDR1 MNHEY and CDR2 SVGAGI. The CDR3, from cysteine to phenylalanine, totals 15 residues. Just the 45-base CDR3 DNA is kept, in frame starting at base 1. Trimming removed 4 bases from V and 1 base from J, leaving 11 bases between the germline ends. In total, fewer than 750 healthy bone marrow donors made up the cohort. At the time of sampling, all cohort members were nominally healthy, though unrecorded immune exposures were likely present. The donor was CMV seropositive and belonged to the group of 250 to 300 seropositive cohort members. Every donor gave a peripheral blood sample, and the peripheral blood mononuclear cells from that sample were used for TCR beta sequencing. Genomic DNA was extracted from the blood cell samples with the Qiagen DNeasy Blood Extraction Kit.

The chain couples TRBV6-5 to TRBJ1-5; matching of 6 bases hints at TRBD1 as the D gene. The specimen was PBMCs. The TCR comes from a woman between 50 and 59 years old in good health and CMV-seropositive. At the DNA level, the sequence is TGTGCCAGCAGTTCCGGACAGCTGAGCAATCAGCCCCAGCATTTT. Translated, this is CASSSGQLSNQPQHF.